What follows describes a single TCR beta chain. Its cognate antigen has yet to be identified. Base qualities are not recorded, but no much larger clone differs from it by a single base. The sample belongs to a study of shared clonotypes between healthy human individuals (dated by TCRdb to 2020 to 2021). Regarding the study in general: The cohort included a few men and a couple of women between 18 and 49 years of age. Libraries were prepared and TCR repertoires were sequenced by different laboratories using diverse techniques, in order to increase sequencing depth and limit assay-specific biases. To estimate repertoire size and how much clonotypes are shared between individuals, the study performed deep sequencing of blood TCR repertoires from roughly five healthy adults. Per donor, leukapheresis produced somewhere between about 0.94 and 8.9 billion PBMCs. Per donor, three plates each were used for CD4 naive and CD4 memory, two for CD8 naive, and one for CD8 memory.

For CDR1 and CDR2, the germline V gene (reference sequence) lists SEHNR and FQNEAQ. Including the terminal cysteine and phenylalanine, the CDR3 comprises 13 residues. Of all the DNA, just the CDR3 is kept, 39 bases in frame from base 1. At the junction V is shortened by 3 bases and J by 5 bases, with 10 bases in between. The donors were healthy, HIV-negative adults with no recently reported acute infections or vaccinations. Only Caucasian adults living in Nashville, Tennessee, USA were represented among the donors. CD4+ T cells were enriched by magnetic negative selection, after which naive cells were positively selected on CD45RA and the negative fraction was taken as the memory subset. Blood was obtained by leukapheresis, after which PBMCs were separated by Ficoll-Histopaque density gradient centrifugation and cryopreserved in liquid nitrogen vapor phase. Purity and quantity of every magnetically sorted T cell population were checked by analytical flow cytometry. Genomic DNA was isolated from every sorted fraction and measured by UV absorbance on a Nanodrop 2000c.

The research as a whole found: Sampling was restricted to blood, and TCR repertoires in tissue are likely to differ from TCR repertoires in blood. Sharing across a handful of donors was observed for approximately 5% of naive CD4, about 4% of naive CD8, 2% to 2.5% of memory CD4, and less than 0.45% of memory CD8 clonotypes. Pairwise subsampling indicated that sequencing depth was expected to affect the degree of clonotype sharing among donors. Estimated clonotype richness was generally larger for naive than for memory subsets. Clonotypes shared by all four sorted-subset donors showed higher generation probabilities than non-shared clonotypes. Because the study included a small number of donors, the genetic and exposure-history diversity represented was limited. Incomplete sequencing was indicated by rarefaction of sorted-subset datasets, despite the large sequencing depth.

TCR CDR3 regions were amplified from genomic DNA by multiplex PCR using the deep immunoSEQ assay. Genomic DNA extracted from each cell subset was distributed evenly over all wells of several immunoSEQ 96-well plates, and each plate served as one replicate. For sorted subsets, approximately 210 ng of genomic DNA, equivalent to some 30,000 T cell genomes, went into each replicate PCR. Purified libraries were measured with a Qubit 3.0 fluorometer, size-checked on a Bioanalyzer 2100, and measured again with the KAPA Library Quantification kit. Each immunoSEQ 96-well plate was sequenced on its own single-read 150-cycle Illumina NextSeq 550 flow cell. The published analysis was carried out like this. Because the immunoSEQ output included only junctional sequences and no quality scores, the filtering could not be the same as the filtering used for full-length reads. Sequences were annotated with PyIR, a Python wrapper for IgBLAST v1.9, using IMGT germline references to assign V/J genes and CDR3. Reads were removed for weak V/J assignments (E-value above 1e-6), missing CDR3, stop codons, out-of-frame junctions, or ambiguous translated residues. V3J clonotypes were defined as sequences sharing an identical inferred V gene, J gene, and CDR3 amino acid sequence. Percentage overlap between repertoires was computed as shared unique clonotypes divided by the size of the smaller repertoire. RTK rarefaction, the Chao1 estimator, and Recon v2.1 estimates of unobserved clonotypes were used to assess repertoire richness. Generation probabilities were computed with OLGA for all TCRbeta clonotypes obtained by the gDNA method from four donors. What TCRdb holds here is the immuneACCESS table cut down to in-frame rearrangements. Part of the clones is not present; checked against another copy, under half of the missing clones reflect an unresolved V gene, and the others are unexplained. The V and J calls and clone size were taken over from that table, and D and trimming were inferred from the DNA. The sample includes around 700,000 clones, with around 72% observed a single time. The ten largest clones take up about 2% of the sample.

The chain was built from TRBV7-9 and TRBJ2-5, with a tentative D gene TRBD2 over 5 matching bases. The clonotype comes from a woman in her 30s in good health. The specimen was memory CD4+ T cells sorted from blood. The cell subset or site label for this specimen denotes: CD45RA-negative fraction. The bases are TGTGCCAGCAGCTTCGAAGAGCGGGAGACCCAGTACTTC. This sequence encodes CASSFEERETQYF. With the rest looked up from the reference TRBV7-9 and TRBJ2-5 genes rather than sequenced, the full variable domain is DTGVSQNPRHKITKRGQNVTFRCDPISEHNRLYWYRQTLGQGPEFLTYFQNEAQLEKSRLLSDRFSAERPKGSFSTLEIQRTEQGDSAMYLCASSFEERETQYFGPGTRLLVL.